This entry describes one T cell receptor (beta chain). Its antigen is currently unknown. These data are taken from a study of T cells in Graves' hyperthyroidism and ophthalmopathy. In the study overall: Blood from the periphery was taken at initial diagnosis, before any treatment. Study-level results: Blood also contained most expanded thyroid clonotypes above 0.001.

The germline V gene has CDR1 DFQATT and CDR2 SNEGSKA (reference sequence). V lost 4 bases and J 4 bases, leaving 14 bases between the germline ends. The CDR3 contains 13 residues. The investigators amplified TCR beta CDR3 regions from RNA transcripts. During a first-round RT-PCR of the TCR CDR3, the HTBI primer set was used. One entry per CDR3 protein, called by TCRdb with MiXCR from the multiplex PCR reads. There are roughly 720,000 distinct CDR3 sequences in the sample; approximately 15% occur only once, and roughly 16% lies in the top ten. The receptor comes from a man aged 50-59 years with Graves' hyperthyroidism. V gene TRBV20-1 combines with J gene TRBJ2-7; D tentatively reads TRBD1 or TRBD2 (5 bases each). The specimen sequenced was blood. DNA for the CDR3: TGCAGTGCTATTAGTGGGGACGGATACGAGCAGTACTTC. Encoded protein: CSAISGDGYEQYF.